The 2 T cell receptor beta chains listed next were all sequenced from one sample in a study of blood T cells in healthy people across ages. For the second PCR, which ran for roughly 6 to 12 cycles, a sample-barcoded 5' primer and a J-beta primer mix were used. TCRdb called the 5' RACE reads again in MiXCR, with one record for every CDR3 protein. The table records about 290,000 distinct CDR3 sequences, around 30% of them present only once. Sequences were obtained from blood. All receptors come from a woman in her seventies in good health.

This clonotype was counted at least ten times. CDR3 loop: CASKGARGEGNEQFF. The CDR3 nucleotides read TGTGCCAGCAAGGGGGCCCGGGGGGAGGGAAATGAGCAGTTCTTC. The V gene is TRBV28, the J gene TRBJ2-1; D might be TRBD1 or TRBD2, each matching 7 bases. Germline CDR1 reads MDHEN; CDR2 reads SYDVKM. The germline V and J ends were trimmed by 7 bases and 7 bases, with 20 bases remaining between them. The CDR3 totals 15 residues.

The CDR3, as DNA: TGTGCCAGTAGCCCCGGGGACACTCCGGAAAAACTGTTTTTT. This encodes CASSPGDTPEKLFF. The chain employs TRBV19 and TRBJ1-4; possibly TRBD1 for D (6 bases). The germline V gene has CDR1 LNHDA and CDR2 SQIVND (reference sequence). CDR3 length: 14 residues. Trimming took 6 bases from V and 8 from J, leaving 16 bases between them.